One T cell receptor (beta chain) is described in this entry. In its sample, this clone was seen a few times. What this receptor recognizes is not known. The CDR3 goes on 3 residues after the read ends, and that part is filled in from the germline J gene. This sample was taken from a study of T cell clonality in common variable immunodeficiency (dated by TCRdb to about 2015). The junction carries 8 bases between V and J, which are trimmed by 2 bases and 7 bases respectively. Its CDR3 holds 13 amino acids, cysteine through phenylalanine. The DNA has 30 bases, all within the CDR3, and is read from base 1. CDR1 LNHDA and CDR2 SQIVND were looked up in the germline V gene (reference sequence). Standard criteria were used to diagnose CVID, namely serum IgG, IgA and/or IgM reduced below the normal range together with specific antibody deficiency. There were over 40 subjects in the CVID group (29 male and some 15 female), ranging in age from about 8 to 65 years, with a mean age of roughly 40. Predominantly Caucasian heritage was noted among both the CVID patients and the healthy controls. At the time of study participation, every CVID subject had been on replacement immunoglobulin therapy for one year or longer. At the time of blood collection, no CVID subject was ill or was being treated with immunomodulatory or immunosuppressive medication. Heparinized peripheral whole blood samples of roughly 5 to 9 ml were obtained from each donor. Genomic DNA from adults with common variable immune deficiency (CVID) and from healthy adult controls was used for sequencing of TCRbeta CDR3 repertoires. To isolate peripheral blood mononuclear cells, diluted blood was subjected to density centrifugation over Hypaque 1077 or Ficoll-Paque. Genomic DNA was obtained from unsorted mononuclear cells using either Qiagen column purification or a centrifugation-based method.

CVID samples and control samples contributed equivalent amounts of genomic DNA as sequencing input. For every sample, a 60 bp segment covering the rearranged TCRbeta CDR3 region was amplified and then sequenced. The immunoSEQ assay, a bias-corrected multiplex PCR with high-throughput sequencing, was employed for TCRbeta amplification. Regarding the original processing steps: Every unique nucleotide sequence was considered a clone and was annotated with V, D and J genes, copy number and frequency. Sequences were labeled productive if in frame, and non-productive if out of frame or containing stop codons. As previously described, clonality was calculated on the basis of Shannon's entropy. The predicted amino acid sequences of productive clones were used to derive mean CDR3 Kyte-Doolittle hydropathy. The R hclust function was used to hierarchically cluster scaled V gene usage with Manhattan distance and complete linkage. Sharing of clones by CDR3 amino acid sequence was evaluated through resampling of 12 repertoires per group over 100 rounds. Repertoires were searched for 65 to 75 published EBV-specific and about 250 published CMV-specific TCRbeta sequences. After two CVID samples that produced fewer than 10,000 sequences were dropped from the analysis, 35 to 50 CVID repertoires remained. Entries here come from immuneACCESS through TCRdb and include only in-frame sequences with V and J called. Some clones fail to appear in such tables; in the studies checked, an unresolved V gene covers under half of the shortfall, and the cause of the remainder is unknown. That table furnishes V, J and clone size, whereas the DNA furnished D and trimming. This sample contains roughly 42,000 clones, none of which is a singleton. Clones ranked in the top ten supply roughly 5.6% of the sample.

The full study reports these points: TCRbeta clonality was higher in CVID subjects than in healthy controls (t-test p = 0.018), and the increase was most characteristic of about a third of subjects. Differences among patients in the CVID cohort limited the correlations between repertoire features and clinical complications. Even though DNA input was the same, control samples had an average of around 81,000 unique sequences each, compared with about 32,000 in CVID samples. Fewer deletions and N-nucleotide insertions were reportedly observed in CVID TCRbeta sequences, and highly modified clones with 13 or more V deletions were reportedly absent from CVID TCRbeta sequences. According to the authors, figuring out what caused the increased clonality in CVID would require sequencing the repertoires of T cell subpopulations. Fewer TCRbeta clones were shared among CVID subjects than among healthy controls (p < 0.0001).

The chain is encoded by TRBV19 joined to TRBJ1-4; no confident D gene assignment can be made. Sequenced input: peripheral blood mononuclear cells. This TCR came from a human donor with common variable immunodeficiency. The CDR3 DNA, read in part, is TGTGCCAGTAGTATAACTATCGGTGAAAAA. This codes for CASSITIGEK. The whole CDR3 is CASSITIGEKLFF.